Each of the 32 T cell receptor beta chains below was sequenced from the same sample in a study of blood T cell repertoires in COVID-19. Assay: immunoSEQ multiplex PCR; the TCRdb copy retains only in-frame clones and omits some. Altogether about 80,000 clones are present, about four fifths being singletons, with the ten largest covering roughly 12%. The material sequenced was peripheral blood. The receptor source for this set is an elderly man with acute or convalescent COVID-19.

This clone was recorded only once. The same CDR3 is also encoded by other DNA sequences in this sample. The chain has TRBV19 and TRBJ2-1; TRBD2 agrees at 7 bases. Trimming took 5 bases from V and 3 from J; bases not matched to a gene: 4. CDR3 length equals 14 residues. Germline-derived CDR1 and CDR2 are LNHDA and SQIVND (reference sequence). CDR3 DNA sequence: TGTGCCAGTAGTCCTCGGACTAGCTACAATGAGCAGTTCTTC. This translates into CASSPRTSYNEQFF.

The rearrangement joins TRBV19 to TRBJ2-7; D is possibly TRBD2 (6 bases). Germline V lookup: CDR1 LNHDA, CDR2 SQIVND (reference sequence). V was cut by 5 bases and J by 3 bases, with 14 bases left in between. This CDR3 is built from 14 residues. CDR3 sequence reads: CASSAGLLFYEQYF. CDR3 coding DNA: TGTGCCAGTAGTGCGGGACTCCTTTTCTACGAGCAGTACTTC.

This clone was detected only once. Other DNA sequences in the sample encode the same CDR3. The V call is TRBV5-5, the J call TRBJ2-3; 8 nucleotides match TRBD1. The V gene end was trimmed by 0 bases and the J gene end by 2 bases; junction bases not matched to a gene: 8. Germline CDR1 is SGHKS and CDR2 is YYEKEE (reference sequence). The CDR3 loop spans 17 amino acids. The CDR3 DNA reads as TGTGCCAGCAGCTTGGTGCAGGGGGCCTTATCCACAGATACGCAGTATTTT. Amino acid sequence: CASSLVQGALSTDTQYF.

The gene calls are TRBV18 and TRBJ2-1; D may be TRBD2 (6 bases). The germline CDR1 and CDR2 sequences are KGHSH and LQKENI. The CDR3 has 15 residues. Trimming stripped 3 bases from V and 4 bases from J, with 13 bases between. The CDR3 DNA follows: TGTGCCAGCTCACCGGAGGGGTCAAATTACAATGAGCAGTTCTTC. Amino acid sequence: CASSPEGSNYNEQFF.

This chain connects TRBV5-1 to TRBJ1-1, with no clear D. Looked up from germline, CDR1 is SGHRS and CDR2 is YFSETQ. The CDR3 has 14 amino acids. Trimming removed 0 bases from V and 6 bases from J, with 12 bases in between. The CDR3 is CASSLAVAGSEAFF. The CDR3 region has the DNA TGCGCCAGCAGCTTGGCGGTCGCGGGGTCTGAAGCTTTCTTT.

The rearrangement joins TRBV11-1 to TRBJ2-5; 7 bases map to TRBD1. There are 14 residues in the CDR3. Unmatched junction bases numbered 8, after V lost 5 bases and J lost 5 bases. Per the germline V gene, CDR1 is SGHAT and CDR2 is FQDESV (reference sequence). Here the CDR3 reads CASSTAGGAETQYF. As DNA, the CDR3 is TGTGCCAGCAGCACAGCAGGGGGAGCGGAGACCCAGTACTTC.

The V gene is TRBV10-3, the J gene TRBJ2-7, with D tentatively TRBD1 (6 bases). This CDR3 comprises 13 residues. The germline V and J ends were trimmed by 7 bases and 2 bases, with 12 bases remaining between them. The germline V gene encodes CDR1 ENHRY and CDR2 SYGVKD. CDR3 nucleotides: TGTGCCATCACGACAGGCACCCCCTACGAGCAGTACTTC. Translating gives CAITTGTPYEQYF.

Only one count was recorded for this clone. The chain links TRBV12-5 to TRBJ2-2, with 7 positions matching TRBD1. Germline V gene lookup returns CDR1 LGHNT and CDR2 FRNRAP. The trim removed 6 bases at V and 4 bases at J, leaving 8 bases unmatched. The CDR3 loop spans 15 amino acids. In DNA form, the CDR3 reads TGTGCTAGTGGATACAATACAGGGGTCACCGGGGAGCTGTTTTTT. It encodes CASGYNTGVTGELFF.

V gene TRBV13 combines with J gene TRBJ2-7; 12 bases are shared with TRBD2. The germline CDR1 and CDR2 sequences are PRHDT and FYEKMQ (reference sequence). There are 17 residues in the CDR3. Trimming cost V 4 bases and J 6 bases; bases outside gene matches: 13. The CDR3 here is CASSSLVGRLAGAEQYF. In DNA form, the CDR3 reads TGTGCCAGCAGCTCCCTCGTGGGGCGACTAGCGGGGGCCGAGCAGTACTTC. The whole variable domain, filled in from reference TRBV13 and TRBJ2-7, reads AAGVIQSPRHLIKEKRETATLKCYPIPRHDTVYWYQQGPGQDPQFLISFYEKMQSDKGSIPDRFSAQQFSDYHSELNMSSLELGDSALYFCASSSLVGRLAGAEQYFGPGTRLTVT.

CDR3 DNA sequence: TGTGCCAGCTCACCTCGGGAGGGCCCGAACACCGGGGAGCTGTTTTTT. Translating it yields CASSPREGPNTGELFF. This chain connects TRBV18 to TRBJ2-2, with TRBD2 matching over 8 bases. Germline lookup yields CDR1 KGHSH and CDR2 LQKENI. The CDR3 length is 16 residues. Trimming at V came to 3 bases and at J to 0 bases, leaving 3 bases not matched to a gene.

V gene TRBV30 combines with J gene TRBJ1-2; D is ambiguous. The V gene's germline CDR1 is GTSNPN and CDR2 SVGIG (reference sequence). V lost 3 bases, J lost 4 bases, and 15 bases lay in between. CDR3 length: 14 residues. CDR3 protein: CAWSDNLGPYGYTF. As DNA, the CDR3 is TGTGCCTGGAGCGATAATCTGGGCCCCTATGGCTACACCTTC.

The CDR3, as DNA: TGTGCCAGCGATCGGGACAGATTTAGCAATCAGCCCCAGCATTTT. Amino acid sequence: CASDRDRFSNQPQHF. The V and J genes are TRBV28 and TRBJ1-5, with 7 bases fitting TRBD1. The germline gives CDR1 MDHEN, CDR2 SYDVKM. Trimming removed 8 bases from V and 0 bases from J; junction bases left unmatched: 7. The CDR3 contains 15 residues.

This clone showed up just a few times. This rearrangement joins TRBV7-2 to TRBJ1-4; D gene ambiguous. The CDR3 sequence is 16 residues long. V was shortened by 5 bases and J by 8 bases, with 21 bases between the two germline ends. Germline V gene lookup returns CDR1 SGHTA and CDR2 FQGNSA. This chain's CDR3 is CASSHGFSSGSEKLFF. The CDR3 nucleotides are TGTGCCAGCAGCCACGGATTCAGTAGCGGGAGCGAAAAACTGTTTTTT.

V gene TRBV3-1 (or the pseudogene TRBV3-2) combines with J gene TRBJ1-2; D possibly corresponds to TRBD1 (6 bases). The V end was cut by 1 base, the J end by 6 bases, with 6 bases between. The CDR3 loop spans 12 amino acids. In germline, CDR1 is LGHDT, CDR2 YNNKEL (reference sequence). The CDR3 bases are TGTGCCAGCAGCCAAGCAGGGGATGGCTACACCTTC. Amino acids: CASSQAGDGYTF.

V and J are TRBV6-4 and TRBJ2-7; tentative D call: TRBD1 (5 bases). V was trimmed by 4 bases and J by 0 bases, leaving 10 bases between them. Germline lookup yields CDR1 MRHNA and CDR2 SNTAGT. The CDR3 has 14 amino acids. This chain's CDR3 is CASSADSRSYEQYF. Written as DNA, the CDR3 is TGTGCCAGCAGTGCTGACAGCCGCTCCTACGAGCAGTACTTC.

CDR3 sequence reads: CASSPSEVENTEAFF. In DNA form, the CDR3 reads TGTGCCAGCAGCCCCTCTGAGGTAGAGAACACTGAAGCTTTCTTT. The rearrangement links TRBV3-1 (or the pseudogene TRBV3-2) to TRBJ1-1; D gene uncertain. The CDR3 spans 15 residues. Germline V CDR1 and CDR2: LGHDT, YNNKEL (reference sequence). V shed 4 bases and J shed 1 base, with 13 bases lying between them.

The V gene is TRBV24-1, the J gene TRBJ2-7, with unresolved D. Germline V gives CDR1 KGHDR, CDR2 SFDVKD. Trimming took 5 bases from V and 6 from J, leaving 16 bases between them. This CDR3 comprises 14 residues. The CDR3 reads CATSGSRGACEQYF. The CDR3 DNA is TGTGCCACCAGTGGTTCGCGAGGTGCCTGCGAGCAGTACTTC.

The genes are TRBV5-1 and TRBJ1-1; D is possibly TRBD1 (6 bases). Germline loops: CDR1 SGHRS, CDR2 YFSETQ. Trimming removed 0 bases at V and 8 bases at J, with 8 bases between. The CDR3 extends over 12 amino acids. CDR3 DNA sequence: TGCGCCAGCAGCTTGGTGCAGGGGGAAGCTTTCTTT. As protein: CASSLVQGEAFF.

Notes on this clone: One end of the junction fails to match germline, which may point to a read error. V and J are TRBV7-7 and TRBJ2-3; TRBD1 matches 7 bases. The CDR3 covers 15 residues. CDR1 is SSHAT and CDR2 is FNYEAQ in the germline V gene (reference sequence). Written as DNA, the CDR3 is TGTGCTAGCAGCCCCGGGACAGCCAGCACAGATACGCAGTATTTT. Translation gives CASSPGTASTDTQYF.

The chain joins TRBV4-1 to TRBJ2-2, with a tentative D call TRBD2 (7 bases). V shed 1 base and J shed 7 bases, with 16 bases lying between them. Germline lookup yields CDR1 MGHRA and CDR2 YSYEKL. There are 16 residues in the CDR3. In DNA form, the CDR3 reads TGCGCCAGCAGCCAAGGAGGGAACGGGGGGCACGGGGAGCTGTTTTTT. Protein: CASSQGGNGGHGELFF.

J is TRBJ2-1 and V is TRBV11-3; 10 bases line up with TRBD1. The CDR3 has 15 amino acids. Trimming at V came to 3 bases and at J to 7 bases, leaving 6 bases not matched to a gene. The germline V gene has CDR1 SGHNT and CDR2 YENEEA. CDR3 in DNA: TGTGCCAGCAGCTTCTCGGACAGGGGGAGGAATGAGCAGTTCTTC. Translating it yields CASSFSDRGRNEQFF.

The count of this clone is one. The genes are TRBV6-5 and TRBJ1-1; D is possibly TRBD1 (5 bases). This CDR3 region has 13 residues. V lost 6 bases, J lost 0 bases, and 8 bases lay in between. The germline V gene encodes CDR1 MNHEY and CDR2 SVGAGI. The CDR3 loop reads CASRQTVNTEAFF. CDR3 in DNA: TGTGCCAGCAGACAGACAGTGAACACTGAAGCTTTCTTT.

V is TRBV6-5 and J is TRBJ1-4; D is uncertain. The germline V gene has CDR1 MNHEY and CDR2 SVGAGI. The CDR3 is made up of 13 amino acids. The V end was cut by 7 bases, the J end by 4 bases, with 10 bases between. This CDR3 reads CASTPRGNEKLFF. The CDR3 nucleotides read TGTGCCAGCACCCCCCGAGGTAATGAAAAACTGTTTTTT.

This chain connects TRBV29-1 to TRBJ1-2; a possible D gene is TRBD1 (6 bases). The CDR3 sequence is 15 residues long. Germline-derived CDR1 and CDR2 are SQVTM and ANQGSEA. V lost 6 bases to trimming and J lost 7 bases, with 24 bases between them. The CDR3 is CSVTGTPGVSGGYTF. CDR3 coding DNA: TGCAGCGTCACCGGGACACCCGGTGTAAGTGGTGGCTACACCTTC.

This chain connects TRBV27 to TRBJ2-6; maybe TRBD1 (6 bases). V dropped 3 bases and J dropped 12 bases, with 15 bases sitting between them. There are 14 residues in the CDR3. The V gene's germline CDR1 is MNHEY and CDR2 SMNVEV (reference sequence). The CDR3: CASSFDRKVGVLTF. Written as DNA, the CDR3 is TGTGCCAGCAGTTTTGACAGGAAGGTGGGCGTCCTGACTTTC.

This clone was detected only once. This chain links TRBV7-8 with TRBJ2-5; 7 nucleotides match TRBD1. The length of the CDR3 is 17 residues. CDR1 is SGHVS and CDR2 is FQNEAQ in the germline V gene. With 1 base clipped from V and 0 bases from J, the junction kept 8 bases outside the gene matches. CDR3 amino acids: CASSLEFLGQNQETQYF. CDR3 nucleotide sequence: TGTGCCAGCAGCTTAGAGTTTTTGGGACAGAACCAAGAGACCCAGTACTTC.

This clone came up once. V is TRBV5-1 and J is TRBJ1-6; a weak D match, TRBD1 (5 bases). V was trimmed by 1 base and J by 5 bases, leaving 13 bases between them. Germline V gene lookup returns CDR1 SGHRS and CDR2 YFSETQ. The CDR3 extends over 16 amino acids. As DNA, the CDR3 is TGCGCCAGCAGCTTGTTAGGGGCGATCAATAATTCACCCCTCCACTTT. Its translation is CASSLLGAINNSPLHF. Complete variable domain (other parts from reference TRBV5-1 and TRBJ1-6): KAGVTQTPRYLIKTRGQQVTLSCSPISGHRSVSWYQQTPGQGLQFLFEYFSETQRNKGNFPGRFSGRQFSNSRSEMNVSTLELGDSALYLCASSLLGAINNSPLHFGNGTRLTVT.

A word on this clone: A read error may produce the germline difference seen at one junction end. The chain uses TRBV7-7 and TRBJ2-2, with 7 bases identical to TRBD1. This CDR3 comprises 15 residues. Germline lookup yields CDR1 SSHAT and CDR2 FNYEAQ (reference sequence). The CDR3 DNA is TGTGCTAGCAGCTTAGGGGGCAGGGGCACCGGGGAGCTGTTTTTT. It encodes CASSLGGRGTGELFF.

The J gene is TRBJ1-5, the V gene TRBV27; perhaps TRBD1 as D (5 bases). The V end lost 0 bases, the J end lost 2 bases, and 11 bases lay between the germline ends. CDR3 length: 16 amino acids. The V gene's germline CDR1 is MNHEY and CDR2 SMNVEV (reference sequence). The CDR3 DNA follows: TGTGCCAGCAGTTTATCCGCGGGGGTCGGCAATCAGCCCCAGCATTTT. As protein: CASSLSAGVGNQPQHF.

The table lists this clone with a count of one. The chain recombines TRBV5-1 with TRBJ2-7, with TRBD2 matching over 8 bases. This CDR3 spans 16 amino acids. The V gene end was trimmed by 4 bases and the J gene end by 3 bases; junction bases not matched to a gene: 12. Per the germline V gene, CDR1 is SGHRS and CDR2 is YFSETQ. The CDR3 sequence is CASSPGGTSQIYEQYF. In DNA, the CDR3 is TGCGCCAGCAGCCCGGGAGGGACTTCCCAAATCTACGAGCAGTACTTC. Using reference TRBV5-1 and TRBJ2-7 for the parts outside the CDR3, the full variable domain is KAGVTQTPRYLIKTRGQQVTLSCSPISGHRSVSWYQQTPGQGLQFLFEYFSETQRNKGNFPGRFSGRQFSNSRSEMNVSTLELGDSALYLCASSPGGTSQIYEQYFGPGTRLTVT.

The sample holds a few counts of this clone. The CDR3 DNA follows: TGCGCCAGCAGTGACCAGGTCAATCAGCCCCAGCATTTT. Its translation is CASSDQVNQPQHF. This chain connects TRBV10-2 to TRBJ1-5, with D uncertain. Germline lookup yields CDR1 WSHSY and CDR2 SAAADI. This CDR3 contains 13 residues. Trimming cost V 3 bases and J 3 bases, with 6 bases left between them.

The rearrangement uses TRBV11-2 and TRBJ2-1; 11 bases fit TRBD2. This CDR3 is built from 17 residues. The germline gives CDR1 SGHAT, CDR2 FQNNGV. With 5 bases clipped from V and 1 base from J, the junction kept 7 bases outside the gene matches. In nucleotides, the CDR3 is TGTGCCAGCAGCAAGCTAGCGGGGGGTACGTCCTACAATGAGCAGTTCTTC. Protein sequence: CASSKLAGGTSYNEQFF.